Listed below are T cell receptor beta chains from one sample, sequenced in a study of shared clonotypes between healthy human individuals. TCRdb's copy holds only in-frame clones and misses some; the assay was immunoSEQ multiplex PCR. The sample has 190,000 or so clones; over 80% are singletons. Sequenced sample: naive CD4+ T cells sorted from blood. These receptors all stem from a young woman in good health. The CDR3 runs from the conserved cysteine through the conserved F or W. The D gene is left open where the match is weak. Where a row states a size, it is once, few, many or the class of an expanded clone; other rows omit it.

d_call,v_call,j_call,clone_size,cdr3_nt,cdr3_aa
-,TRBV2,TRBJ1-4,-,TGTGCCAGCAGTGTCCCCGGAAGGCGAAATGAAAAACTGTTTTTT,CASSVPGRRNEKLFF
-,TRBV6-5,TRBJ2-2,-,TGTGCCAGCAGTTACGACTTGCCAGCGGCCACCGGGGAGCTGTTTTTT,CASSYDLPAATGELFF
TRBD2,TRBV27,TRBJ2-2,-,TGTGCCAGCACCCTCCGGGGGGGCCAAGAAGGCGGGGAGCTGTTTTTT,CASTLRGGQEGGELFF
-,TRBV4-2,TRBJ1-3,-,TGTGCCAGCAGCCAAGCAAGTGGGGCCTCTGGAAACACCATATATTTT,CASSQASGASGNTIYF
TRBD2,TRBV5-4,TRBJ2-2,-,TGTGCCAGCACCGGGAGGGGGAGATCGACCACCGGGGAGCTGTTTTTT,CASTGRGRSTTGELFF
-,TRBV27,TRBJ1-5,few,TGTGCCAGCAGTTTCAGGAGAGCTCAGCCCCAGCATTTT,CASSFRRAQPQHF
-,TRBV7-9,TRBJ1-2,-,TGTGCCAGCAGCTTTTCAGGGGTCATCTATGGCTACACCTTC,CASSFSGVIYGYTF
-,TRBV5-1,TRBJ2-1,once,TGCGCCAGCAGCACTCACAGGGATGAGCAGTTCTTC,CASSTHRDEQFF
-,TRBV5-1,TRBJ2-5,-,TGCGCCAGCAGCTTGGTAGTCGGAAAAGAGACCCAGTACTTC,CASSLVVGKETQYF
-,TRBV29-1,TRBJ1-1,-,TGCAGCGTTGAGAACCCTGGTGTATACACTGAAGCTTTCTTT,CSVENPGVYTEAFF
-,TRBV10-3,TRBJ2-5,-,TGTGCCACCAGTGAGTCGAGCCCTTCGGGGCCTCAGGGAGAGACCCAGTACTTC,CATSESSPSGPQGETQYF
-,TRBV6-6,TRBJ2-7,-,TGTGCCAGCAGCCTACAGTACGCCGAGCAGTACTTC,CASSLQYAEQYF
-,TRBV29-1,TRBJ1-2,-,TGCAGCGCTTCAATCGCTAACTATGGCTACACCTTC,CSASIANYGYTF
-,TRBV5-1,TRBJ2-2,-,TGCGCCAGCAGCTTCGACGGGGGGCGTCGGGCCACCGGGGAGCTGTTTTTT,CASSFDGGRRATGELFF
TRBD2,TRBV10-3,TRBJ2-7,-,TGTGCCATCAGCCCCTCCCAGACTAGCGGCTACGAGCAGTACTTC,CAISPSQTSGYEQYF
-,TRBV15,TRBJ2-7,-,TGTGCCACCAGCAGAGTTGGAGTGGGGTTCTCCTACGAGCAGTACTTC,CATSRVGVGFSYEQYF
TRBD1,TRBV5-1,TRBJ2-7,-,TGCGCCAGCAGCCCCCAGACAGGGGGCATGTACGAGCAGTACTTC,CASSPQTGGMYEQYF
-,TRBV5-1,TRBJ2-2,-,TGCGCCAGCAATATGGCAGGGGATACCGGGGAGCTGTTTTTT,CASNMAGDTGELFF
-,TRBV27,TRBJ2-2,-,TGTGCCAGCAGATCCCTAGCGATGGCCGGGGAGCTGTTTTTT,CASRSLAMAGELFF
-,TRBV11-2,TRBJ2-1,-,TGTGCCAGCAGCTCCGCTTACCGTTACTCCTACAATGAGCAGTTCTTC,CASSSAYRYSYNEQFF
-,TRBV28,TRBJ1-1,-,TGTGCCAGCAGTTCTCCCGTTACAGGGTCCGCTTTCTTT,CASSSPVTGSAFF
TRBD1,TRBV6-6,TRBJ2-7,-,TGTGCCAGCAGTACACCCGGGACAGGGACCTACGAGCAGTACTTC,CASSTPGTGTYEQYF
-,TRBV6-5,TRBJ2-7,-,TGTGCCAGCAGTTACTCGTGGGGGTACGAGCAGTACTTC,CASSYSWGYEQYF
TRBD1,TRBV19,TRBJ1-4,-,TGTGCCAGTAGTATGAGGGTGACAGGGTCCGGAAAACTGTTTTTT,CASSMRVTGSGKLFF
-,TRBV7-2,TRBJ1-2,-,TGTGCCAGCAGCGTACAGGGTTCTAACTATGGCTACACCTTC,CASSVQGSNYGYTF
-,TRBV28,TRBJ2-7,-,TGTGCCAGCAGTTCCCCTACTCATACAGTTTTCTACGAGCAGTACTTC,CASSSPTHTVFYEQYF